The clone carrying this TCR beta chain was observed many times. This specimen belongs to a study of PD-L1 blockade in urothelial cancer. About the study: As for prior chemotherapy regimens, patients had received 0 to 3. For tumor samples, the recorded median T cell count was approximately 1,500.

Using amplified housekeeping genes, tumor DNA from FFPE samples was quantified. Measured with immunoSEQ multiplex PCR; TCRdb has only the in-frame clones, and not every one. The table records 35,000 to 40,000 clones, roughly a third of them present only once. CDR3 length: 15 amino acids. Germline V gives CDR1 SGHNT, CDR2 YENEEA. Unmatched junction bases numbered 8, after V lost 4 bases and J lost 2 bases. This clonotype originated in a man between 60 and 75 years old with urothelial cancer. The sequenced sample was tumor tissue, obtained before atezolizumab (anti-PD-L1) treatment. The rearrangement uses TRBV11-3 and TRBJ2-7; 7 bases are shared with TRBD1. The CDR3 sequence is CASSSQTGSPYEQYF. CDR3 nucleotides: TGTGCCAGCAGCTCCCAGACAGGGTCCCCCTACGAGCAGTACTTC. The complete variable domain, with remaining parts taken from reference TRBV11-3 and TRBJ2-7, reads EAGVVQSPRYKIIEKKQPVAFWCNPISGHNTLYWYLQNLGQGPELLIRYENEEAVDDSQLPKDRFSAERLKGVDSTLKIQPAELGDSAVYLCASSSQTGSPYEQYFGPGTRLTVT.